Listed below are T cell receptor beta chains from one sample, sequenced in a study of T cells expressing NK-cell markers. TCRdb reprocessed the 5' RACE reads, with one entry per CDR3 protein and no DNA. In total, the table holds 200,000 to 300,000 distinct CDR3 sequences. Sequencing was carried out using blood T cells: a sorted CD56 or NKG2C T cell subset, CD4+ or CD8+ T cells, or bulk PBMC T cells (not recorded which). Receptors originate from a man younger than 35 in good health. The CDR3 runs from the conserved cysteine through the conserved F or W.

j_call	v_call	cdr3_aa
TRBJ1-3	TRBV3-1	CASSQARSSGNTIYF
TRBJ1-1	TRBV7-6	CASSLGQGANTEAFF
TRBJ2-2	TRBV3-1	CASSQRQQATGELFF
TRBJ2-1	TRBV7-2	CASSSWGSPGFF
TRBJ2-3	TRBV29-1	CSAWDRVGDTQYF
TRBJ2-7	TRBV4-2	CASSQDWETGRREQYF
TRBJ2-1	TRBV5-6	CASSWQGTNEQFF
TRBJ2-7	TRBV5-1	CASSLETSGYEQYF
TRBJ1-1	TRBV18	CASSSNRQILEAFF
TRBJ2-1	TRBV12-3/TRBV12-4	CASSHWSHNEQFF
TRBJ1-5	TRBV4-2	CASSQDPIEQPQHF
TRBJ2-2	TRBV12-3/TRBV12-4	CASSLSQGYTGELFF
TRBJ2-1	TRBV11-3	CASSLRGEYNEQFF
TRBJ1-2	TRBV7-2	CASSSGGQPYDGYTF
TRBJ2-6	TRBV5-1	CASSLGPQGLGQGANVLTF
TRBJ1-1	TRBV29-1	CSVRQGANTEAFF
TRBJ2-7	TRBV12-3/TRBV12-4	CASSPHGRTSYEQYF
TRBJ1-2	TRBV12-3/TRBV12-4	CASSLALGGVGYTF
TRBJ2-7	TRBV21-1	CAGSQGVYYEQYF
TRBJ2-5	TRBV29-1	CSVSGRFLETQYF
TRBJ2-7	TRBV29-1	CSVDGDRDYEQYF
TRBJ2-4	TRBV20-1	CSARVGVGLAGEWDIQYF
TRBJ1-5	TRBV6-1	CASSPQGEGNQPQHF
TRBJ2-2	TRBV28	CATAGAEYTGELFF
TRBJ2-2	TRBV4-2	CASSQGALSGELFF
TRBJ2-5	TRBV6-1	CASSGHPQETQYF
TRBJ2-3	TRBV5-1	CASSPSPTQTDTQYF
TRBJ2-2	TRBV6-5	CASVLAENTGELFF
TRBJ1-5	TRBV6-1	CATQGTGQSNQPQHF
TRBJ2-3	TRBV20-1	CSARDSPDTQYF
TRBJ2-1	TRBV20-1	CSASSLVLASYNEQFF
TRBJ2-4	TRBV19	CASSIDKTGTSGLAKNIQYF
TRBJ2-5	TRBV29-1	CSAPQGETQYF
TRBJ2-2	TRBV7-9	CASSIDRRRANTGELFF
TRBJ2-1	TRBV6-5	CASSYGPYSYNEQFF
TRBJ2-1	TRBV21-1	CASSKPSGRVSDEQFF
TRBJ2-1	TRBV7-2	CASSSWGGPRKEEQFF
TRBJ2-7	TRBV4-2	CASSHIGTAYEQYF
TRBJ2-7	TRBV3-1	CASSRSGLRTYEQYF
TRBJ2-4	TRBV12-3/TRBV12-4	CASTYVGDPKNIQYF
TRBJ2-1	TRBV6-5	CASSYHGTSGRPFF
TRBJ2-1	TRBV10-1	CASSESWDEQFF
TRBJ2-2	TRBV12-3/TRBV12-4	CASSLAGLTGELFF
TRBJ2-7	TRBV7-2	CASSYGGRYEQYF
TRBJ1-1	TRBV7-6	CASSLVRQGTSYTEAFF
TRBJ2-6	TRBV7-6	CASSPGLAGRYSGANVLTF
TRBJ2-5	TRBV29-1	CSVEGGMSFETQYF
TRBJ2-1	TRBV29-1	CSASGDRGRNEQFF
TRBJ2-1	TRBV4-3	CASSQPPGLAGGSIYNEQFF
TRBJ2-3	TRBV12-3/TRBV12-4	CASSGTSRTDTQYF
TRBJ1-2	TRBV6-1	CASSRTGDGGYTF
TRBJ2-7	TRBV7-3	CASSRGASGTYEQYF
TRBJ2-6	TRBV5-5	CASSFGANVLTF
TRBJ2-1	TRBV12-3/TRBV12-4	CASSHGTSGAYNEQFF
TRBJ1-2	TRBV4-3	CASSQERGNYGYTF
TRBJ2-1	TRBV12-3/TRBV12-4	CASSGRTSGNNEQFF
TRBJ2-1	TRBV29-1	CSVDAAPVLAGFVNEQFF
TRBJ2-5	TRBV5-1	CASSPGQTDRRETQYF
TRBJ2-1	TRBV4-2	CASSQVGGRTHNEQFF
TRBJ2-3	TRBV7-9	CASSLQLAADTQYF